This TCR beta chain comes out of a study of blood T cell repertoires in COVID-19. About the research overall: COVID-19 samples collected from the United States, Italy and Spain covered acute and convalescent phases. T cells, B-cell-depleted T cells, or PBMCs supplied cDNA or gDNA.

As processed by the authors: From reference gene primer amplification, estimates of nucleated cell counts were derived. This table comes from immunoSEQ multiplex PCR, and its TCRdb copy is limited to in-frame clones, with some not included. The D gene and trimming were derived from the DNA, and the V and J assignments and clone size from that table. The table lists 95,000 to 120,000 clones, 88% of them singletons. Germline V gene lookup returns CDR1 MDHEN and CDR2 SYDVKM. V was clipped by 4 bases and J by 12 bases; unmatched bases: 17. The CDR3 covers 16 residues. Sequencing input: peripheral blood. V usage is TRBV28 and J usage is TRBJ1-1; 10 positions match TRBD1. The source is a human donor in a cohort sampled during active COVID-19. CDR3 region: CASSSLRDRGGAITFF. The DNA of the CDR3 is TGTGCCAGCAGTTCTCTCCGGGACAGGGGCGGCGCAATAACTTTCTTT.